The source of this T cell receptor (beta chain) is a study of T cells after yellow fever vaccination. Study information: Those fractions that held only low numbers of cells were prepared using the SMART-Seq v4 Ultra Low Input RNA kit.

Turning to this clonotype: Its antigen is unknown.

A process of 5'RACE template switching, which added a universal primer site and UMIs, was used to make TCR cDNA. TCRdb ran MiXCR on the 5' RACE reads and lists one entry per CDR3 protein. The sample has approximately 330,000 distinct CDR3 sequences, 12% seen once. The CDR3 is made up of 13 amino acids. Trimming pared 3 bases from V and 6 bases from J, leaving 12 bases between. Germline V CDR1 and CDR2: MDHEN, SYDVKM. Points from the study as a whole: Among all clonotypes, a small share was observed in both CD4 and CD8 compartments.

The sequencing used CD4+ T cells sorted from PBMCs, collected 15 days after the yellow fever booster vaccination. This receptor was taken from a man between 18 and 35 years old who received the YFV17D yellow fever vaccine. The gene calls are TRBV28 and TRBJ2-7; D is possibly TRBD1 (6 bases). The CDR3 protein is CASSLRAGAEQYV. CDR3 bases: TGTGCCAGCAGTTTGAGAGCAGGGGCCGAGCAGTACGTC.